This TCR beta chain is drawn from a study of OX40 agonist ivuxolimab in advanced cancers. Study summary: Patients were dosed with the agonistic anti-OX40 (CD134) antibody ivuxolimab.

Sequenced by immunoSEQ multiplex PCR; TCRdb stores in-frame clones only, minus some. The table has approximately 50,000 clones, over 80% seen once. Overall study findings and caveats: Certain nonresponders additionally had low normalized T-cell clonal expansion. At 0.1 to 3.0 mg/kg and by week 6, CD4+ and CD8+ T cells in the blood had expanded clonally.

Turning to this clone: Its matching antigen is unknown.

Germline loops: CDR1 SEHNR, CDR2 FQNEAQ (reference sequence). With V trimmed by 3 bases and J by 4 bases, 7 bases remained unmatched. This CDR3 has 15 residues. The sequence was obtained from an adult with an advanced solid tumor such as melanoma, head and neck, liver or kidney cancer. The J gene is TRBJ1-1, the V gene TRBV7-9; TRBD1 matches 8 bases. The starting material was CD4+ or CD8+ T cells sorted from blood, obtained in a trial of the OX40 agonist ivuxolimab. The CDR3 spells CASSFPDRVGTEAFF. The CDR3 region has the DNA TGTGCCAGCAGCTTCCCGGACAGGGTGGGCACTGAAGCTTTCTTT.